This TCR beta chain was observed in a study of blood T cell repertoires in COVID-19. Study-level background: Material from acute and convalescent COVID-19 was sourced from the United States, Italy and Spain.

Per germline, CDR1 MNHEY and CDR2 SMNVEV (reference sequence). V was shortened by 3 bases and J by 2 bases, with 14 bases between the two germline ends. The CDR3 consists of 15 residues. Data came from immunoSEQ multiplex PCR; TCRdb stores just in-frame clones and leaves some out. The sample gives about 220,000 clones, around 83% of which show up once; approximately 5.2% is in the top ten. Sequenced: peripheral blood. The chain is built from TRBV27 and TRBJ2-7; weak D call: TRBD1 (5 bases). This clonotype was obtained from a woman between 70 and 85 years old with COVID-19, enrolled during active disease. CDR3: CASSFQGSSTYEQYF. The CDR3 region has the DNA TGTGCCAGCAGTTTTCAGGGATCCTCGACCTACGAGCAGTACTTC.